These 8 T cell receptor beta chains came from one sample sequenced in a study of T cell responses to AZD1222 COVID-19 vaccine. Sequencing used immunoSEQ multiplex PCR; TCRdb keeps in-frame clones, though not all of them. This table holds some 200,000 clones, 90% found once. The sequencing used peripheral blood, collected on day 0 of AZD1222 vaccination. The receptors stem from an adult in good health.

The gene calls are TRBV5-1 and TRBJ2-5, with D maybe TRBD2 (7 bases). This CDR3 region has 16 residues. Trimming took 4 bases from V and 4 from J, leaving 20 bases between them. Germline CDR1 and CDR2: SGHRS and YFSETQ. The CDR3 here is CASSPGGGLGGETQYF. The CDR3 region has the DNA TGCGCCAGCAGCCCTGGGGGGGGGCTGGGTGGAGAGACCCAGTACTTC. The full variable domain, in which reference TRBV5-1 and TRBJ2-5 provide the parts outside the CDR3, is KAGVTQTPRYLIKTRGQQVTLSCSPISGHRSVSWYQQTPGQGLQFLFEYFSETQRNKGNFPGRFSGRQFSNSRSEMNVSTLELGDSALYLCASSPGGGLGGETQYFGPGTRLLVL.

This chain uses TRBV30 with TRBJ2-5; 16 nucleotides agree with TRBD2. Germline CDR1 GTSNPN, CDR2 SVGIG (reference sequence). The CDR3 length is 17 residues. The trim removed 8 bases at V and 5 bases at J, leaving 14 bases unmatched. CDR3 nucleotides: TGTGCCATGAGGAGGGGGACTAGCGGGAGGGCCGCCGAGACCCAGTACTTC. This encodes CAMRRGTSGRAAETQYF.

In its sample, this clone was seen once. V and J are TRBV11-2 and TRBJ2-5; 10 bases agree with TRBD1. Germline CDR1 reads SGHAT; CDR2 reads FQNNGV. J gave up 4 bases and V 0 bases, and 5 bases lay outside the gene matches. The CDR3 sequence is 16 residues long. In nucleotides, the CDR3 is TGTGCCAGCAGCTTAGAGGGGACAGGGGTAAGAGAGACCCAGTACTTC. Amino acid sequence: CASSLEGTGVRETQYF. Together with reference TRBV11-2 and TRBJ2-5, the CDR3 gives the full variable domain: EAGVAQSPRYKIIEKRQSVAFWCNPISGHATLYWYQQILGQGPKLLIQFQNNGVVDDSQLPKDRFSAERLKGVDSTLKIQPAKLEDSAVYLCASSLEGTGVRETQYFGPGTRLLVL.

This clone was observed once. The chain uses TRBV28 and TRBJ2-7; D is possibly TRBD1 (8 bases). In germline, CDR1 is MDHEN, CDR2 SYDVKM. CDR3 length: 15 amino acids. V lost 2 bases to trimming and J lost 3 bases, with 14 bases between them. The DNA of the CDR3 is TGTGCCAGCAGTTTAGGGAACAGGGGGGGCTACGAGCAGTACTTC. It encodes CASSLGNRGGYEQYF.

The genes are TRBV30 and TRBJ2-7; 8 bases align to TRBD1. V was pared by 5 bases and J by 7 bases, with 7 bases of the junction left unmatched. Germline-derived CDR1 and CDR2 are GTSNPN and SVGIG (reference sequence). The CDR3 sequence is 12 residues long. The CDR3 loop is CAWGGQVAEQYF. CDR3 sequence (DNA): TGTGCCTGGGGGGGACAGGTCGCGGAGCAGTACTTC.

This chain links TRBV5-1 with TRBJ1-4, with 12 bases lining up with TRBD1. V shed 3 bases and J 6 bases; nucleotides not matched to a gene: 6. Germline V gene sequence: CDR1 SGHRS, CDR2 YFSETQ. The length of the CDR3 is 16 residues. Written as DNA, the CDR3 is TGCGCCAGCAGCTCCGGGACAGGGGGCGGAGATGAAAAACTGTTTTTT. This translates into CASSSGTGGGDEKLFF.

V usage is TRBV29-1 and J usage is TRBJ2-7; 9 bases fit TRBD2. In germline, CDR1 is SQVTM, CDR2 ANQGSEA. J was trimmed by 4 bases and V by 7 bases; bases with no gene match: 5. The length of the CDR3 is 12 residues. CDR3 coding DNA: TGCAGCGCTACGACTAGCGGATACGAGCAGTACTTC. Its translation is CSATTSGYEQYF.

Points on this clone: An end of the junction differs from the germline gene, which may be a read error. In the same sample, other DNA sequences code for this CDR3. The rearrangement links TRBV28 to TRBJ2-1; D remains unclear. Germline CDR1 MDHEN, CDR2 SYDVKM. The CDR3 extends over 12 amino acids. For the CDR3, the DNA is TGCGCCAGCAGTTTATCTAGGATCGACATAATCTTC. It yields the protein CASSLSRIDIIF.